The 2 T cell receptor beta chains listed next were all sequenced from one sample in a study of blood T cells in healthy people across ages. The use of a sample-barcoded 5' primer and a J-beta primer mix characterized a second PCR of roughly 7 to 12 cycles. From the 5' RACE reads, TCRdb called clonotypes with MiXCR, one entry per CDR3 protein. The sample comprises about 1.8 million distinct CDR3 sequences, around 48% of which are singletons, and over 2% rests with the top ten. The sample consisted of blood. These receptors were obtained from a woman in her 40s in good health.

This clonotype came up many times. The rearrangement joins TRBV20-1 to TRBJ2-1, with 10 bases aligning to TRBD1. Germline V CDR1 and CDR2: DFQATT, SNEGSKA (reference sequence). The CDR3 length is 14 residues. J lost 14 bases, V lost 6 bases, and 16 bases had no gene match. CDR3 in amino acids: CSAAGTGDPTSKFF. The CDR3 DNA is TGCAGTGCAGCCGGGACAGGGGACCCCACGAGTAAGTTCTTC.

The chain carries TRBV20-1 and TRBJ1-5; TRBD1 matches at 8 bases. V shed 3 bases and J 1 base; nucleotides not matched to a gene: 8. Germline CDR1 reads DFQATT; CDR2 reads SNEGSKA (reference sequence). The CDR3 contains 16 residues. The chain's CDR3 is CSASVQGAMSNQPQHF. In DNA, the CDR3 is TGCAGTGCTAGTGTGCAGGGGGCCATGAGCAATCAGCCCCAGCATTTT.